This T cell receptor (beta chain) was found in a study of shared clonotypes between healthy human individuals. Study-wide background: Every donor yielded three CD4 naive, three CD4 memory, two CD8 naive and one CD8 memory plate. Regarding the study as a whole: On the whole, naive subsets had larger estimated richness than memory subsets had. Between a handful of donors, naive CD4 clonotypes were shared at a level of around 5.1%.

V lost 0 bases and J lost 6; bases outside the gene matches: 2. CDR3 length: 15 residues. Germline lookup yields CDR1 LGHNA and CDR2 YSLEER. Naive CD8 cells were CD45RO-negative, positively selected for CCR7, excluding terminally differentiated effector memory CD45RA+ cells. Comment on this clone: What it binds is unknown.

Produced via immunoSEQ multiplex PCR; TCRdb's table is partial and in-frame only. The repertoire includes 2 million to 2.5 million clones, about 93% of them detected once, and about 1.5% sits in the top ten. This clonotype was obtained from a man younger than 35 in good health. Some clones in this sample may be carry-over from other donors' samples. The chain couples TRBV4-3 to TRBJ2-1; TRBD1 matches at 10 bases. Material for sequencing was naive CD8+ T cells from PBMCs. CDR3 sequence reads: CASSQDGDRGNEQFF. DNA of the CDR3: TGCGCCAGCAGCCAAGATGGGGACAGGGGCAATGAGCAGTTCTTC.